Detailed here is one TCR beta chain. As originally analysed: Reference gene primers were amplified, and this amplification served to estimate nucleated cell counts. Using immunoSEQ multiplex PCR, the repertoire was profiled, and TCRdb retains in-frame clones only, with some absent. V and J calls and clone size are copied from that table; D and trimming were computed from the DNA. The data contain about 310,000 clones, 90% of them singletons. The CDR3 runs 14 residues. Germline trimming cut 3 bases from V and 6 bases from J; bases unmatched to any gene: 8. CDR1 and CDR2 from the germline V gene are DFQATT and SNEGSKA (reference sequence). This entry is derived from a study of blood T cell repertoires in COVID-19. Study information: Samples of COVID-19 (acute and convalescent) were obtained from the United States, Italy and Spain. Sources were T cells, B-cell-depleted T cells, or PBMCs; the material itself was cDNA or gDNA.

This clonotype was sampled from a woman aged 40 to 50 with COVID-19, enrolled during active disease. The chain employs TRBV20-1 and TRBJ1-1, with 9 bases that match TRBD1. The sample taken for sequencing was peripheral blood. CDR3 amino acids: CSASRQGDSAEAFF. The CDR3 DNA follows: TGCAGTGCTAGTAGACAGGGGGATAGCGCTGAAGCTTTCTTT.